In this sample, the clone carrying this T cell receptor beta chain turned up many times. Individual cDNA molecules received unique molecular identifiers. MiXCR was run by TCRdb on the 5' RACE reads, yielding one entry per CDR3 protein. The sample yields some 22,000 distinct CDR3 sequences, about 5% seen once. This sample is part of a study of early T cells in non-severe SARS-CoV-2 infection. Turning to the study itself: With bulk RNA from unsorted whole blood as input, sequencing yielded unpaired chains.

This CDR3 is 13 amino acids long. Trimming removed 2 bases at V and 2 bases at J, with 6 bases between. Germline CDR1 and CDR2: SGHTA and FQGTGA. The chain uses TRBV7-3 and TRBJ2-5, with D uncertain. Sequenced: whole blood. The clonotype originates from an adult who was a healthcare worker with PCR-confirmed SARS-CoV-2 infection or an uninfected control (not recorded which). The CDR3 region is CASSLGRQETQYF. As DNA, the CDR3 is TGTGCCAGCAGCTTAGGTCGTCAAGAGACCCAGTACTTC.